The clone carrying this T cell receptor beta chain was seen ten or more times. Time point: pre-sensitization, week 0. Treatment given: therapeutic diphenylcyclopropenone sensitization with weekly scalp DPC. Total RNA came from unfractionated whole blood. This specimen belongs to a study of human T cells and chemical hapten exposure. Study at large: DPC at 2% was the sensitizing agent, placed on roughly 2 cm by roughly 2 cm of upper inner arm skin. Recorded diagnoses among the mostly female patients were alopecia areata, totalis or universalis.

Authors' methods: Samples had a median of around 91,000 TCRs, ranging roughly 20,000 to 690,600. One entry per CDR3 protein, called by TCRdb with MiXCR from the RACE reads. The V and J calls shown here were made by TCRdb, not taken from the authors' results. Among about 380,000 distinct CDR3 sequences listed, approximately 5% were seen once. The V end was cut by 0 bases, the J end by 8 bases, with 13 bases between. The CDR3 is 14 amino acids. CDR1 and CDR2 from the germline V gene are SGHTA and FQGTGA. The J gene is TRBJ1-2, the V gene TRBV7-3; D is unclear. The sequence was obtained from a woman in her forties or fifties with alopecia areata. Some clones in this sample may be carry-over from other donors' samples. The source was whole blood, collected in connection with sensitization to the hapten diphenylcyclopropenone (DPC). The CDR3 DNA follows: TGTGCCAGCAGCTTAACCCCCAGGCTTGAGGGCTACACCTTC. Residues: CASSLTPRLEGYTF.